This passage covers 31 T cell receptor beta chains from one sample sequenced in a study of T cell responses to AZD1222 COVID-19 vaccine. Libraries were prepared by immunoSEQ multiplex PCR; TCRdb keeps only in-frame clonotypes and omits some of them. The top ten hold 0.7% to 0.9% of the sample, which has approximately 160,000 clones, roughly 93% seen once. Sequenced here: peripheral blood, sampled on day 0 of AZD1222 vaccination. The origin of the receptors is an adult in good health.

The chain has TRBV30 and TRBJ1-5, with a weak D call TRBD1 (6 bases). Germline loops: CDR1 GTSNPN, CDR2 SVGIG (reference sequence). CDR3 length: 13 residues. The V end was cut by 0 bases, the J end by 8 bases, with 11 bases between. CDR3 in DNA: TGTGCCTGGAGTGTTGACAGGCGGGAGCCCCAGCATTTT. This translates into CAWSVDRREPQHF. Combining the CDR3 with reference TRBV30 and TRBJ1-5 gives the whole variable domain SQTIHQWPATLVQPVGSPLSLECTVEGTSNPNLYWYRQAAGRGLQLLFYSVGIGQISSEVPQNLSASRPQDRQFILSSKKLLLSDSGFYLCAWSVDRREPQHFGDGTRLSIL.

This sequence joins TRBV3-1 (or the pseudogene TRBV3-2) and TRBJ2-3, with 7 nucleotides matching TRBD1. With 0 bases clipped from V and 3 bases from J, the junction kept 12 bases outside the gene matches. The CDR3 has 18 amino acids. Germline CDR1 and CDR2: LGHDT and YNNKEL (reference sequence). For the CDR3, the DNA is TGTGCCAGCAGCCAAGAGTCCGAACAGGGGTCTAGGACAGATACGCAGTATTTT. Amino acid sequence: CASSQESEQGSRTDTQYF.

This clone came up once. The gene calls are TRBV20-1 and TRBJ1-4; D remains unclear. Germline V gene data show CDR1 as DFQATT and CDR2 as SNEGSKA (reference sequence). V was pared by 3 bases and J by 7 bases, with 15 bases between. The CDR3 loop spans 14 amino acids. In DNA, the CDR3 is TGCAGTGCTAGTTTTGTCAAGGTCGGTGAAAAACTGTTTTTT. Translating it yields CSASFVKVGEKLFF.

The DNA for the CDR3 is TGTGCCAGCAGTTTCCTTTCCCCACTCTACGAGCAGTACTTC. Translation gives CASSFLSPLYEQYF. The chain recombines TRBV28 with TRBJ2-7; no firm D call. Germline CDR1 reads MDHEN; CDR2 reads SYDVKM. V lost 3 bases to trimming and J lost 3 bases, with 12 bases between them. The CDR3 is 14 residues long.

CDR3 in amino acids: CASSHPSGQGNYEQYF. CDR3 DNA sequence: TGTGCCAGCAGCCATCCAAGCGGACAGGGTAATTACGAGCAGTACTTC. The chain couples TRBV5-4 to TRBJ2-7; 8 bases agree with TRBD1. The CDR3 consists of 16 residues. Germline CDR1 and CDR2: SGHNT and YYREEE (reference sequence). With 4 bases clipped from V and 4 bases from J, the junction kept 13 bases outside the gene matches.

There are a few counts of this clone. The chain carries TRBV3-1 (or the pseudogene TRBV3-2) and TRBJ2-3, with TRBD2 identical over 8 bases. V gave up 5 bases and J gave up 0 bases; unmatched junction bases: 10. Germline V CDR1 and CDR2: LGHDT, YNNKEL (reference sequence). This CDR3 spans 17 amino acids. This chain's CDR3 is CASSEYKVAGSTDTQYF. CDR3 sequence (DNA): TGTGCCAGCAGCGAATATAAAGTAGCGGGGAGCACAGATACGCAGTATTTT.

As DNA, the CDR3 is TGTGCCTGGAGTAGGACAGGGGGCAGACTGTTTTTT. This sequence encodes CAWSRTGGRLFF. The chain employs TRBV30 and TRBJ1-4; TRBD1 matches 11 bases. Germline V lookup: CDR1 GTSNPN, CDR2 SVGIG (reference sequence). J was trimmed by 13 bases and V by 2 bases; bases with no gene match: 3. The CDR3 has 12 residues.

This clone was observed once. V and J are TRBV6-5 and TRBJ1-4; D possibly corresponds to TRBD1 (6 bases). The germline V gene has CDR1 MNHEY and CDR2 SVGAGI. V was pared by 5 bases and J by 9 bases, with 16 bases between. The CDR3 is 14 amino acids. CDR3: CASSHRDHSQKLFF. For the CDR3, the DNA is TGTGCCAGCAGTCACAGGGATCATTCCCAAAAACTGTTTTTT.

The chain links TRBV27 to TRBJ1-3; D remains ambiguous. The V end lost 8 bases, the J end lost 0 bases, and 11 bases lay between the germline ends. Germline V gene lookup returns CDR1 MNHEY and CDR2 SMNVEV (reference sequence). The CDR3 length is 14 residues. The CDR3 DNA is TGTGCCAGCTCGGGAGCGAACTCTGGAAACACCATATATTTT. Translation gives CASSGANSGNTIYF.

The CDR3 DNA is TGTGCCAGCAGCACGTGGACACTCGACGGGGAAAAACTGTTTTTT. Its protein product is CASSTWTLDGEKLFF. The chain uses TRBV14 and TRBJ1-4; D perhaps matches TRBD1 (5 bases). CDR1 and CDR2 from the germline V gene are SGHDN and FVKESK. Trimming removed 5 bases at V and 8 bases at J, with 18 bases between. This CDR3 is built from 15 residues. The variable domain in full, completed from reference TRBV14 and TRBJ1-4, reads EAGVTQFPSHSVIEKGQTVTLRCDPISGHDNLYWYRRVMGKEIKFLLHFVKESKQDESGMPNNRFLAERTGGTYSTLKVQPAELEDSGVYFCASSTWTLDGEKLFFGSGTQLSVL.

The count of this clone is one. V is TRBV4-3 and J is TRBJ2-3; D uncertain. V was trimmed by 0 bases and J by 2 bases, leaving 9 bases between them. Per germline, CDR1 LGHNA and CDR2 YSLEER. The CDR3 totals 15 residues. The CDR3 DNA reads as TGCGCCAGCAGCCAAGACGCCACTTTCACAGATACGCAGTATTTT. This codes for CASSQDATFTDTQYF.

The chain recombines TRBV11-2 with TRBJ2-1; the match to TRBD2 covers 13 bases. The CDR3 has 16 residues. CDR1 is SGHAT and CDR2 is FQNNGV in the germline V gene. After removal of 5 bases from V and 4 bases from J, the junction contained 5 bases not matched to a gene. This chain's CDR3 is CASSGLAGVKYNEQFF. CDR3 DNA sequence: TGTGCCAGCAGCGGACTAGCGGGGGTCAAATACAATGAGCAGTTCTTC.

This CDR3 reads CSVELHSGNTIYF. CDR3 DNA: TGCAGCGTTGAGTTACACTCTGGAAACACCATATATTTT. The rearrangement links TRBV29-1 to TRBJ1-3; D gene ambiguous. CDR1 is SQVTM and CDR2 is ANQGSEA in the germline V gene. V was pared by 3 bases and J by 0 bases, with 6 bases between. The length of the CDR3 is 13 residues.

In its sample, this clone was seen once. This chain joins TRBV5-1 and TRBJ1-1; D uncertain. Germline V gives CDR1 SGHRS, CDR2 YFSETQ. CDR3 length: 16 residues. Between the trimmed V and J ends, which lost 2 bases and 5 bases, there was a span of 19 bases. This chain's CDR3 is CASSLRGQPPGTEAFF. Written as DNA, the CDR3 is TGCGCCAGCAGCTTACGGGGTCAACCGCCGGGAACTGAAGCTTTCTTT.

The count of this clone is one. The rearrangement links TRBV11-2 to TRBJ2-7; D call uncertain. The CDR3 covers 15 residues. Germline CDR1 is SGHAT and CDR2 is FQNNGV. The V and J ends lost 5 bases and 0 bases respectively, with 14 bases between them. In DNA, the CDR3 is TGTGCCAGCAGCCCCCCTGGCTTGAGCTCCTACGAGCAGTACTTC. This gives the protein CASSPPGLSSYEQYF.

Only one count was recorded for this clone. V is TRBV5-6 and J is TRBJ1-6, with TRBD1 as a possible D gene (5 bases). The CDR3 extends over 16 amino acids. Trimming shortened V by 4 bases and J by 0 bases, and 11 bases separated the two germline ends. Germline loops: CDR1 SGHDT, CDR2 YYEEEE. This chain's CDR3 is CASSRDGGSYNSPLHF. The CDR3 DNA reads as TGTGCCAGCAGCCGCGATGGGGGCTCCTATAATTCACCCCTCCACTTT.

The chain employs TRBV5-6 and TRBJ2-3, with D hard to call. The CDR3 covers 15 residues. Looked up from germline, CDR1 is SGHDT and CDR2 is YYEEEE. V was cut by 3 bases and J by 2 bases, with 13 bases left in between. The CDR3 region has the DNA TGTGCCAGCAGCTCACTTCCAGACAACACAGATACGCAGTATTTT. Protein sequence: CASSSLPDNTDTQYF.

The gene calls are TRBV6-6 and TRBJ2-5; TRBD1 matches at 8 bases. Per germline, CDR1 MNHNY and CDR2 SVGAGI (reference sequence). The CDR3 has 15 residues. J was trimmed by 9 bases and V by 5 bases; bases with no gene match: 14. The chain's CDR3 is CASSDHPTGVMAQYF. The CDR3, as DNA: TGTGCCAGCAGTGACCACCCGACAGGGGTCATGGCCCAGTACTTC.

The chain has TRBV11-2 and TRBJ2-7, with TRBD1 identical over 9 bases. V trimming: 1 base; J trimming: 0 bases; junction bases outside the gene matches: 7. Looked up from germline, CDR1 is SGHAT and CDR2 is FQNNGV. This CDR3 contains 17 residues. CDR3 loop: CASSLAAGQGGSYEQYF. CDR3 nucleotides: TGTGCCAGCAGCTTAGCCGCGGGACAGGGAGGCTCCTACGAGCAGTACTTC.

The rearrangement uses TRBV6-5 and TRBJ1-6; D call uncertain. The CDR3 is 15 residues long. With 3 bases removed from V and 10 bases from J, the gap between germline ends came to 16 bases. Germline CDR1 reads MNHEY; CDR2 reads SVGAGI. The CDR3 DNA follows: TGTGCCAGCAGTTATCTCCTCCGGGATACATCACCCCTCCACTTT. The encoded protein is CASSYLLRDTSPLHF.

This chain joins TRBV7-9 and TRBJ1-6, with TRBD1 identical over 9 bases. The CDR3 runs 16 residues. Germline trimming cut 5 bases from V and 7 bases from J; bases unmatched to any gene: 9. CDR1 and CDR2 (germline): SEHNR, FQNEAQ (reference sequence). In DNA form, the CDR3 reads TGTGCCAGCAGCGGTACAGGGGGCGTCCCAAATTCACCCCTCCACTTT. Translating it yields CASSGTGGVPNSPLHF.

There are a few counts of this clone. The chain links TRBV20-1 to TRBJ1-6, with D possibly matching TRBD1 (5 bases). V lost 5 bases and J lost 13, with 12 bases in between. Germline assignment: CDR1 DFQATT and CDR2 SNEGSKA (reference sequence). This CDR3 is 11 amino acids long. The CDR3 DNA sequence: TGCAGTGCTGCAGGGTTTGCGCCCCTCCACTTT. This encodes CSAAGFAPLHF.

This clone was seen a few times. The gene calls are TRBV12-3 or TRBV12-4 and TRBJ2-2; unclear D gene. The V gene lost 5 bases and the J gene lost 4 bases, with 5 bases spanning the gap. This CDR3 has 12 residues. As DNA, the CDR3 is TGTGCCAGCAGTACCGCCACCGGGGAGCTGTTTTTT. As protein: CASSTATGELFF.

The chain recombines TRBV7-9 with TRBJ2-3; TRBD1 agrees at 8 bases. The trim removed 3 bases at V and 2 bases at J, leaving 4 bases unmatched. The CDR3 extends over 15 amino acids. Germline CDR1 is SEHNR and CDR2 is FQNEAQ (reference sequence). CDR3 protein: CASSFGQGTTDTQYF. The CDR3 DNA follows: TGTGCCAGCAGCTTCGGACAGGGCACCACAGATACGCAGTATTTT.

This clone was seen only once. The chain uses TRBV7-8 and TRBJ2-5; 14 bases are a match to TRBD2. J was trimmed by 2 bases and V by 4 bases; bases with no gene match: 9. Germline V gene lookup returns CDR1 SGHVS and CDR2 FQNEAQ. The CDR3 covers 18 residues. CDR3 loop: CASSSGLAGDDTQETQYF. CDR3 DNA sequence: TGTGCCAGCAGCTCGGGACTAGCGGGGGATGACACGCAAGAGACCCAGTACTTC.

V gene TRBV5-8 combines with J gene TRBJ1-2, with a tentative D call TRBD1 (5 bases). V lost 4 bases and J 4 bases, leaving 20 bases between the germline ends. Germline lookup yields CDR1 SGHTS and CDR2 YDEGEE. This CDR3 has 16 amino acids. CDR3 protein: CASSISGWGGGYGYTF. The CDR3 nucleotides read TGTGCCAGCAGCATCTCAGGCTGGGGCGGAGGCTATGGCTACACCTTC.

The chain has TRBV30 and TRBJ1-2, with 9 bases that match TRBD1. The CDR3 contains 15 residues. V gave up 0 bases and J gave up 7 bases; unmatched junction bases: 9. The germline CDR1 and CDR2 sequences are GTSNPN and SVGIG (reference sequence). The CDR3 protein is CAWSVRDRDSSGYTF. In DNA, the CDR3 is TGTGCCTGGAGTGTACGGGACAGGGATTCTTCTGGCTACACCTTC.

This chain uses TRBV6-5 with TRBJ1-1; D gene uncertain. CDR1 is MNHEY, CDR2 SVGAGI, per germline. This CDR3 is 13 amino acids long. V was cut by 4 bases and J by 1 base, with 7 bases left in between. This chain's CDR3 is CASSSGKNTEAFF. The CDR3 nucleotides read TGTGCCAGCAGTTCAGGCAAGAACACTGAAGCTTTCTTT.

The V gene is TRBV6-5, the J gene TRBJ2-7, with 7 bases identical to TRBD1. After removal of 8 bases from V and 6 bases from J, the junction contained 13 bases not matched to a gene. The CDR3 extends over 14 amino acids. The germline V gene encodes CDR1 MNHEY and CDR2 SVGAGI. CDR3 coding DNA: TGTGCCAGCGCCCTACACAGGGGCCCTCTCGAGCAGTACTTC. Translation: CASALHRGPLEQYF.

This clone was recorded a few times. The chain combines TRBV11-3 with TRBJ1-2; a possible D gene is TRBD1 (5 bases). CDR3 length: 13 amino acids. The germline V gene has CDR1 SGHNT and CDR2 YENEEA. The germline V and J ends were trimmed by 3 bases and 4 bases, with 9 bases remaining between them. For the CDR3, the DNA is TGTGCCAGCAGCTTCTCTGGGGGCTATGGCTACACCTTC. It yields the protein CASSFSGGYGYTF.

J is TRBJ1-2 and V is TRBV19; D gene unclear. CDR1 LNHDA and CDR2 SQIVND come from the germline V gene (reference sequence). V lost 2 bases, J lost 2 bases, and 12 bases lay in between. The CDR3 sequence is 15 residues long. DNA for the CDR3: TGTGCCAGTAGTATAATCTGGGGAGAAAACTATGGCTACACCTTC. Translating gives CASSIIWGENYGYTF.